This T cell receptor (beta chain) was sequenced for a study of CD8+ T cells in alopecia areata. The CDR3 contains 13 residues. Germline V gene lookup returns CDR1 SGHDN and CDR2 FVKESK. Trimming took 2 bases from V and 8 from J, leaving 7 bases between them. Specified treatment: oral pan-JAK inhibitor, 5-10 mg twice daily. As for this clone: The target antigen is unknown.

Study-wide results and caveats: Scalp clonality decreased significantly with tofacitinib, and so did expanded CD8+ clones among the top 100.

TCR sequencing used cDNA made by reverse transcription of extracted RNA. The protocol was immunoSEQ multiplex PCR, while the TCRdb copy is restricted to in-frame clones and leaves out a portion. Of about 190,000 clones listed, around 66% are singletons. This chain joins TRBV14 and TRBJ2-6, with D unresolved. The source is a human donor with alopecia areata. The sample was CD4+ T cells sorted from blood, taken at week 4, from a patient treated with tofacitinib. The CDR3 is CASSQSPSNVLTF. The DNA of the CDR3 is TGTGCCAGCAGCCAATCTCCATCCAACGTCCTGACTTTC.